A selection of T cell receptor beta chains follows, all from one sample in a study of cytomegalovirus exposure and HLA in healthy donors. The assay was immunoSEQ multiplex PCR, and TCRdb's table has in-frame clones only and misses some. The sample holds 100,000 or so clones; about 83% are singletons and the top ten take approximately 6.1%. Sequencing input: PBMCs. The receptors come from a young man in good health and CMV-seronegative. CDR3s include the opening cysteine and the closing phenylalanine or tryptophan. D genes are given only for firm matches. Size is stated for part of the rows, as once, few or many counts, or as a class when the clone is expanded.

J: TRBJ2-7; D: TRBD2; V: TRBV11-2; size: few; DNA: TGTGCCAGCAGCTTCGGACTAGCGGGGGCAACCTACGAGCAGTACTTC; CDR3: CASSFGLAGATYEQYF
J: TRBJ2-3; D: .; V: TRBV5-4; size: .; DNA: TGTGCCAGCAGCTTGCTACTCGGAGCAAGCACAGATACGCAGTATTTT; CDR3: CASSLLLGASTDTQYF
J: TRBJ2-1; D: TRBD1; V: TRBV6-6; size: few; DNA: TGTGCCAGCAGTTGGGGACAGACCTACAATGAGCAGTTCTTC; CDR3: CASSWGQTYNEQFF
J: TRBJ2-6; D: TRBD1; V: TRBV7-2; size: .; DNA: TGTGCCAGCAGCTTAGCGGGGACAGGGAATCGTCCTGGGGCCAACGTCCTGACTTTC; CDR3: CASSLAGTGNRPGANVLTF
J: TRBJ2-5; D: TRBD2; V: TRBV4-3; size: few; DNA: TGCGCCAGCAGCCAAGGAGGAGCGGGGTACGCTCAAGAGACCCAGTACTTC; CDR3: CASSQGGAGYAQETQYF
J: TRBJ1-5; D: .; V: TRBV28; size: few; DNA: TGTGCCAGCAGTTTACAGAATCAGCCCCAGCATTTT; CDR3: CASSLQNQPQHF
J: TRBJ1-4; D: TRBD1; V: TRBV6-1; size: .; DNA: TGTGCCAGCAGCTTGGACAGGGGGAAAGGTGAAAAACTGTTTTTT; CDR3: CASSLDRGKGEKLFF
J: TRBJ2-7; D: .; V: TRBV15; size: few; DNA: TGTGCCACCAGCAGAGGGGAGATCTACGAGCAGTACTTC; CDR3: CATSRGEIYEQYF
J: TRBJ2-7; D: .; V: TRBV5-6; size: few; DNA: TGTGCCAGCAGCTTGAGTCACACCGACTACGAGCAGTACTTC; CDR3: CASSLSHTDYEQYF
J: TRBJ1-3; D: .; V: TRBV19; size: .; DNA: TGTGCCAGTTCCTATACACACAGCTCTGGAAACACCATATATTTT; CDR3: CASSYTHSSGNTIYF
J: TRBJ1-1; D: TRBD1; V: TRBV2; size: .; DNA: TGTGCCAGCAGTGGGGACAGGGGCACTGAAGCTTTCTTT; CDR3: CASSGDRGTEAFF
J: TRBJ2-2; D: .; V: TRBV25-1; size: once; DNA: TGTGCCAGCAGTGCTCTTAACACCGGGGAGCTGTTTTTT; CDR3: CASSALNTGELFF
J: TRBJ1-1; D: .; V: TRBV28; size: .; DNA: TGTGCCAGCAGTTTAGAACAGGGTAGGGACACTGAAGCTTTCTTT; CDR3: CASSLEQGRDTEAFF
J: TRBJ1-5; D: TRBD1; V: TRBV27; size: .; DNA: TGTGCCAGCGGTGGACAGGGGGAGAACAATCAGCCCCAGCATTTT; CDR3: CASGGQGENNQPQHF
J: TRBJ2-5; D: TRBD2; V: TRBV7-2; size: .; DNA: TGTGCCAGCAGCAGAGCGGGGCAAGAGACCCAGTACTTC; CDR3: CASSRAGQETQYF
J: TRBJ2-3; D: TRBD1; V: TRBV5-4; size: .; DNA: TGTGCCAGCAGCCGAACAGGGGTCACAGATACGCAGTATTTT; CDR3: CASSRTGVTDTQYF
J: TRBJ1-2; D: .; V: TRBV6-1; size: .; DNA: TGTGCCAGCAGAGGGGAAGGGGTTATGTATGGCTACACCTTC; CDR3: CASRGEGVMYGYTF
J: TRBJ2-7; D: TRBD1; V: TRBV10-3; size: .; DNA: TGTGCCATCACCGGGACAGGGGAGTCCTACGAGCAGTACTTC; CDR3: CAITGTGESYEQYF
J: TRBJ1-4; D: .; V: TRBV6-1; size: once; DNA: TGTGCCAGCAAGGAGTCAGCCAGGGTAAAACTGTTTTTT; CDR3: CASKESARVKLFF
J: TRBJ2-3; D: TRBD2; V: TRBV27; size: .; DNA: TGTGCCAGCAGTCCCCTAGCGGGAGGGGGAGATACGCAGTATTTT; CDR3: CASSPLAGGGDTQYF
J: TRBJ1-1; D: TRBD1; V: TRBV4-1; size: once; DNA: TGCGCCAGCAGCGGGACAGGCAACGTACCCATGAACACTGAAGCTTTCTTT; CDR3: CASSGTGNVPMNTEAFF
J: TRBJ2-7; D: TRBD2; V: TRBV7-3; size: .; DNA: TGTGCTAGCAGCTTAGGCAGCGGGACGTCCTACGAGCAGTACTTC; CDR3: CASSLGSGTSYEQYF
J: TRBJ2-7; D: .; V: TRBV9; size: .; DNA: TGTGCCAGCAGCACCGCGGACTTCTCCTACGAGCAGTACTTC; CDR3: CASSTADFSYEQYF
J: TRBJ2-2; D: TRBD2; V: TRBV4-3; size: .; DNA: TGCGCCAGCAGCCAAGGACTAGCGGACACCGGGGAGCTGTTTTTT; CDR3: CASSQGLADTGELFF
J: TRBJ2-1; D: .; V: TRBV4-1; size: .; DNA: TGCGCCAGCAGCTTCGACAGGTTCAATGAGCAGTTCTTC; CDR3: CASSFDRFNEQFF
J: TRBJ2-7; D: TRBD1; V: TRBV7-3; size: few; DNA: TGTGCCAGCAGCACTGACAGGGCCTACGAGCAGTACTTC; CDR3: CASSTDRAYEQYF
J: TRBJ2-7; D: TRBD2; V: TRBV19; size: few; DNA: TGTGCCAGTAGTCTTGGGACGGGGGGACTTTTCGAGCAGTACTTC; CDR3: CASSLGTGGLFEQYF
J: TRBJ2-1; D: .; V: TRBV15; size: few; DNA: TGTGCCACCAGCAGAGAAATGCCGAGCTCCTACAATGAGCAGTTCTTC; CDR3: CATSREMPSSYNEQFF
J: TRBJ1-2; D: .; V: TRBV2; size: .; DNA: TGTGCCAGCAGTGAAGACAGGGTTAACTATGGCTACACCTTC; CDR3: CASSEDRVNYGYTF
J: TRBJ1-2; D: .; V: TRBV11-2; size: .; DNA: TGTGCCAGCAGTCCAACAGGTTTTTCTGGCTACACCTTC; CDR3: CASSPTGFSGYTF
J: TRBJ2-7; D: .; V: TRBV6-5; size: few; DNA: TGTGCCAGCAGTTACTCGACATTTACCTACGAGCAGTACTTC; CDR3: CASSYSTFTYEQYF
J: TRBJ2-1; D: TRBD1; V: TRBV27; size: .; DNA: TGTGCCAGCAGTTTGCGACAGGGGTGGAACAATGAGCAGTTCTTC; CDR3: CASSLRQGWNNEQFF
J: TRBJ1-1; D: .; V: TRBV4-2; size: .; DNA: TGTGCCAGCAGCCCGTTTTTGGGCTCAGAGAACACTGAAGCTTTCTTT; CDR3: CASSPFLGSENTEAFF
J: TRBJ1-2; D: TRBD1; V: TRBV7-8; size: .; DNA: TGTGCCAGCAGCTTAGCGGGGGGACAGGCCTTAGCTAACTATGGCTACACCTTC; CDR3: CASSLAGGQALANYGYTF
J: TRBJ2-7; D: TRBD2; V: TRBV18; size: .; DNA: TGTGCCAGCTCCCCATGGGACGGCGGACTAGCGGGGACCTCCTACGAGCAGTACTTC; CDR3: CASSPWDGGLAGTSYEQYF
J: TRBJ2-3; D: .; V: TRBV27; size: .; DNA: TGTGCCAGCAGTTTTTTCCCCGGGGTAGCGTCAGATACGCAGTATTTT; CDR3: CASSFFPGVASDTQYF
J: TRBJ2-5; D: TRBD1; V: TRBV5-1; size: .; DNA: TGCGCCAGCAGCGATGGACAGGTTCAAGAGACCCAGTACTTC; CDR3: CASSDGQVQETQYF
J: TRBJ1-1; D: .; V: TRBV6-5; size: few; DNA: TGTGCCAGCAGTAACCCAGAGAACACTGAAGCTTTCTTT; CDR3: CASSNPENTEAFF
J: TRBJ2-2; D: TRBD1; V: TRBV14; size: .; DNA: TGTGCCAGCAGTCCGACAGGGGTCAAATCCTACTGGAACACCGGGGAGCTGTTTTTT; CDR3: CASSPTGVKSYWNTGELFF
J: TRBJ2-1; D: .; V: TRBV10-1; size: .; DNA: TGCGCCAGCAGTGCCTCGTCCCTATACAATGAGCAGTTCTTC; CDR3: CASSASSLYNEQFF
J: TRBJ1-3; D: .; V: TRBV9; size: few; DNA: TGTGCCAGCAGCGACCAGGACAGAGGAAACACCATATATTTT; CDR3: CASSDQDRGNTIYF